The clone carrying this T cell receptor beta chain has a count of ten or more. Its antigen is currently unknown. Researchers took RNA transcripts and amplified the TCR beta CDR3 regions from them. TCR CDR3 underwent first-round RT-PCR with the HTBI primer set. TCRdb itself ran the multiplex PCR reads through MiXCR, one entry per CDR3 protein. Of around 690,000 distinct CDR3 sequences in the sample, approximately 15% were seen once. The data were taken from a study of T cells in Graves' hyperthyroidism and ophthalmopathy. The study, taken as a whole, reports: A model built on 13 V-J features separated ophthalmopathy from stable hyperthyroidism.

Fresh peripheral blood, approximately 10 ml, was the source of the PBMCs. The CDR3 has 15 residues. After removal of 5 bases from V and 8 bases from J, the junction contained 8 bases not matched to a gene. In germline, CDR1 is MDHEN, CDR2 SYDVKM. The J gene is TRBJ2-1, the V gene TRBV28; 11 nucleotides align to TRBD2. Material for sequencing was blood. This TCR derives from a man aged 45-65 years with Graves' hyperthyroidism. The CDR3 sequence: CASSIEGTSGDEQFF. The CDR3 DNA follows: TGTGCCAGCAGTATTGAGGGGACTAGCGGCGATGAGCAGTTCTTC.